This entry features one T cell receptor beta chain sequence. Its antigen remains unknown. The CDR3 has 14 amino acids. The V and J ends lost 4 bases and 5 bases respectively, with 14 bases between them. Germline values: CDR1 SGHTS, CDR2 YDEGEE. This entry belongs to a study of cytomegalovirus exposure and HLA in healthy donors. Broader study findings: A missense DCLRE1C variant was associated with V- and J-gene trimming of TCR beta chains in a later analysis, and an independent cohort replicated the association. Common viral pathogens seemed to be connected with several of the most significant clusters, according to a later analysis. The investigators catalogued some 150 TCR beta chains as cytomegalovirus-associated.

With 60 Vbeta and 13 Jbeta primers, the PCR was carried out. Profiled with immunoSEQ multiplex PCR; TCRdb holds only in-frame clones, not every one. The table includes around 150,000 clones, 75% to 80% detected once. Sequencing was performed on PBMCs. This receptor was taken from a middle-aged woman in good health and CMV-seronegative. This chain connects TRBV5-8 to TRBJ2-3; D is uncertain. This CDR3 is CASSPPPSGDTQYF. CDR3 coding DNA: TGTGCCAGCAGCCCTCCCCCGTCAGGAGATACGCAGTATTTT.